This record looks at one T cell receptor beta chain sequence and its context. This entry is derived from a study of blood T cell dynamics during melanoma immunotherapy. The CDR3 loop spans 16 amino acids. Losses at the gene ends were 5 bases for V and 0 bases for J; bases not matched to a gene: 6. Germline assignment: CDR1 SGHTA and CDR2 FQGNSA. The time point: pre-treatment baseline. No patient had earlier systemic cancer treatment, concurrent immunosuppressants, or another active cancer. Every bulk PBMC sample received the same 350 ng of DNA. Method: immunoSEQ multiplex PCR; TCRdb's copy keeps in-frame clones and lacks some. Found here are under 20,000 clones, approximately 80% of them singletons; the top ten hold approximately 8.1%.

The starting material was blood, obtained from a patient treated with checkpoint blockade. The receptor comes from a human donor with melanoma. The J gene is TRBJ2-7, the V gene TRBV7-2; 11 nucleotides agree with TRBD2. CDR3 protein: CASSLTSGGLSYEQYF. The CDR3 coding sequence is TGTGCCAGCAGCCTCACTAGCGGGGGACTCTCCTACGAGCAGTACTTC.